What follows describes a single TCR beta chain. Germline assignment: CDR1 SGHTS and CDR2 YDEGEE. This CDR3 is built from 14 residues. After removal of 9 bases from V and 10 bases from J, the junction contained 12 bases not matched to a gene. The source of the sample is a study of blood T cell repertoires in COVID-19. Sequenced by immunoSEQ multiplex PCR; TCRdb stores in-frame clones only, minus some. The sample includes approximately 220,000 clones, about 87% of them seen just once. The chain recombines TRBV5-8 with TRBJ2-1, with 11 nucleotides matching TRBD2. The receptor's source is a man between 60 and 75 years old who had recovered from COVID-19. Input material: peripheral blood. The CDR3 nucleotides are TGTGCCACCCTCGGTAGCGGGAGGGCCGGGGAGCAGTTCTTC. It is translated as CATLGSGRAGEQFF.